This T cell receptor beta chain was observed in a study of shared clonotypes between healthy human individuals. Findings and limits, study-wide: Sharing across four donors was highest in naive CD4 (approximately 5%) and lowest in memory CD8 (0.4%).

Profiled with immunoSEQ multiplex PCR; TCRdb holds only in-frame clones, not every one. The table has about 2.5 million clones, roughly 92% seen once. On this clone itself: The target antigen is unknown. A read error may account for a junction end that differs from germline.

The CDR3 length is 15 residues. Germline V gene data show CDR1 as SGHNT and CDR2 as YYREEE (reference sequence). The chain is built from TRBV5-4 and TRBJ2-7, with D tentatively TRBD1 (5 bases). This sequence was found in a man between 18 and 35 years old in good health. Some clones in this sample may be carry-over from other donors' samples. Sequencing input: naive CD4+ T cells from PBMCs. Subset given: CD45RA+ positively selected. CDR3 in amino acids: CASSQQNRFAYEQYF. The CDR3 nucleotides read TGCGCCAGCAGCCAACAAAACAGGTTCGCCTACGAGCAGTACTTC.